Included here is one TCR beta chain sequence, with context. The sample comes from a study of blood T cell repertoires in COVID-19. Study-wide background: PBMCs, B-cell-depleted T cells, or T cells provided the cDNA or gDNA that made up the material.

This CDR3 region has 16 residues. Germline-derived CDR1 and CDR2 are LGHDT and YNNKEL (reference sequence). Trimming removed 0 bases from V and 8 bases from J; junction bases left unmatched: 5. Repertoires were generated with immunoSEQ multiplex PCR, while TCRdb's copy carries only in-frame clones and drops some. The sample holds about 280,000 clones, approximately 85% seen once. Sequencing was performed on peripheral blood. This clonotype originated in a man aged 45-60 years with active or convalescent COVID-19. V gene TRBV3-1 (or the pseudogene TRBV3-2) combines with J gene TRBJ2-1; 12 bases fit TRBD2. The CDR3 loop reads CASSQEVTSGSDEQFF. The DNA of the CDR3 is TGTGCCAGCAGCCAAGAAGTGACTAGCGGGAGCGATGAGCAGTTCTTC.